A single T cell receptor (beta chain) is shown here with its context. What this receptor recognizes is not known. The input lacks base qualities; no much larger clone sits a single base away. Read against the paper, the sample's time point label means: cycle 1 day 1 (C1D1), immediately before nivolumab initiation. Relapse after autologous stem cell transplantation had occurred in all trial patients, and cohorts A, B and C were distinguished by prior brentuximab vedotin exposure. The trial cohort included around 56 patients with relapsed/refractory classical Hodgkin lymphoma, and each patient had a best overall response of complete response, partial response or progressive disease. In the multi-cohort phase II CheckMate 205 trial, trial patients received single-agent nivolumab. Best overall response was determined by an independent review committee according to the 2007 International Working Group response criteria. Trial PBMCs were collected just before the start of nivolumab (C1D1) and during therapy at cycle 2 day 1 and cycle 4 day 1. Peripheral blood was collected in 8 mL Vacutainer Cell Preparation Tubes, from which PBMCs were isolated by centrifugation and then cryopreserved.

The sample belongs to a study of PD-1 blockade in classical Hodgkin lymphoma (dated by TCRdb to the early 2020s). At the level of the whole study: Nivolumab dosing was 3 mg/kg intravenously every 2 weeks, continuing until either disease progression or unacceptable toxicity. The study used TCR beta sequencing and CyTOF to define a peripheral blood immune signature of response to PD-1 blockade in classical Hodgkin lymphoma.

The Qiagen DNeasy kit was used to extract genomic DNA from unsorted PBMCs and from the negatively selected CD4+ and CD8+ fractions. TCR beta CDR3 regions were subjected to amplification by immunoSEQ multiplex PCR with primers that anneal to V and J segments. A synthetic immune receptor repertoire was used to minimize amplification bias, and any residual bias was removed computationally once sequencing was done. The source study handled its data this way. Repertoire diversity was quantified as the Shannon entropy index using custom Python scripts. Unsorted, CD4+ and CD8+ repertoires were analyzed separately, except in combined analyses where CD4+ and CD8+ sequences were merged in silico. A clone counted as expanded when the clone's frequency after treatment rose at least 2-fold relative to C1D1, and clones undetected at baseline were given a pseudocount of 0.5. Singleton clones were defined as clones with 0 or 1 copy at C1D1, and non-singleton clones were defined as clones with 2 or more copies. Clones expanded in unsorted samples were annotated as CD4+, CD8+ or unknown by matching protein sequences in sorted samples from the same patient. Diversity changes from C1D1 to C4D1 were tested in paired samples using Wilcoxon tests. The source is immuneACCESS, and TCRdb retained only in-frame sequences with V and J called. Part of the clones is not carried over; for the studies checked, unresolved V genes explain less than half of this, and the remainder is unexplained. Clonal size and the V and J genes are those of that table, whereas D and trimming came from the DNA. Within this sample are roughly 14,000 clones, with roughly 86% of them counted one time only. The ten largest clones represent approximately 24% of the sample.

Results and caveats for the whole study, not just this receptor: Newly diagnosed patients were reported to have lower baseline TCR diversity than healthy donors, and relapsed/refractory patients were reported to have lower baseline TCR diversity still. Trial patients achieving complete response had baseline diversity similar to newly diagnosed patients, whereas partial responders and progressors had significantly lower diversity. By C4D1, a significant rise was seen in CD4+ TCR diversity but not in CD8+ TCR diversity (p=0.0027 vs p=0.16), and the rise was most apparent among complete responders (p=0.02). The study covered only a single clinical trial cohort, and the causes of the repertoire differences, possibly disease activity or prior therapy, were still not defined. Lower diversity was observed in patients in whom nivolumab was started less than 1 year after ASCT, and these patients were excluded from later analyses so that confounding by immune reconstitution would be avoided.

At the junction V is shortened by 6 bases and J by 1 base, with 9 bases in between. The CDR3 spans 13 residues, from the cysteine through the phenylalanine. The kept DNA is CDR3 alone, 39 bases in frame from the first base. Per the germline V gene, MNHNS is the CDR1 and SASEGT is the CDR2. The material was peripheral blood mononuclear cells (PBMCs), obtained at baseline. This clonotype originated in a human donor with classical Hodgkin lymphoma. This chain is built from TRBV6-1 and TRBJ1-1, with a weak D call of TRBD1 (6 bases match). This receptor has the CDR3 CASSQQGNTEAFF. Here is the DNA: TGTGCCAGCAGCCAACAGGGGAACACTGAAGCTTTCTTT.